This T cell receptor beta chain was retrieved from a study of blood T cell repertoires in COVID-19. Study information: The cDNA or gDNA used as material had been derived from T cells, B-cell-depleted T cells, or PBMCs.

Original handling: Amplification of reference gene primers was used by the study to estimate nucleated cell counts. Clones were sequenced by immunoSEQ multiplex PCR, and TCRdb holds only the in-frame ones, with some missing. The V and J calls and clone size were taken over from that table, and D and trimming were inferred from the DNA. The sample has over 200,000 clones; around four fifths are singletons. This CDR3 is built from 14 residues. Trimming removed 0 bases from V and 7 bases from J, with 13 bases in between. Germline V gene lookup returns CDR1 SGHRS and CDR2 YFSETQ. The TCR comes from a woman aged 50 to 60 with acute or convalescent COVID-19. Sequenced sample: peripheral blood. The chain joins TRBV5-1 to TRBJ1-1; weak D call: TRBD1 (6 bases). CDR3 loop: CASSLGSGAGEAFF. CDR3 in DNA: TGCGCCAGCAGCTTGGGTTCAGGGGCTGGTGAAGCTTTCTTT.